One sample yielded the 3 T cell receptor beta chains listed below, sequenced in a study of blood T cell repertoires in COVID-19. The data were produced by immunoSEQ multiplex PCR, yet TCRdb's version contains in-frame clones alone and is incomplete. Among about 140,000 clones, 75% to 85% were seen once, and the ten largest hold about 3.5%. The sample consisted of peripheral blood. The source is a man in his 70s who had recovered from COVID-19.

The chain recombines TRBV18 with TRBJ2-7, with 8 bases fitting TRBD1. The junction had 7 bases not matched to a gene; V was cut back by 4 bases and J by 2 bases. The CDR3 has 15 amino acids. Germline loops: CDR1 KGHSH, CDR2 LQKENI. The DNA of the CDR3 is TGTGCCAGCTCACTTGCGACAGGGGTCACCTACGAGCAGTACTTC. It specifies CASSLATGVTYEQYF.

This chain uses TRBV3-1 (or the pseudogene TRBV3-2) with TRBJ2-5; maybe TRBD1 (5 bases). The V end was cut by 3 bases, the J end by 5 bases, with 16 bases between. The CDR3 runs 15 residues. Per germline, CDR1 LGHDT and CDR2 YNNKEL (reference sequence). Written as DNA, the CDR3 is TGTGCCAGCAGCCACGCCAGGGTGAAAGAGGAGACCCAGTACTTC. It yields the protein CASSHARVKEETQYF.

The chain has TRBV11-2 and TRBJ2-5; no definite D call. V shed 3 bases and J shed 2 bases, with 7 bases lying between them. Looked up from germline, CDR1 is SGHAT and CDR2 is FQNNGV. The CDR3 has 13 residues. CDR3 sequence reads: CASSLIQQETQYF. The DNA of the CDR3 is TGTGCCAGCAGCTTGATTCAGCAAGAGACCCAGTACTTC.